This T cell receptor (beta chain) was sequenced for a study of regulatory T cells in long-lasting Graves disease. Study-level results: There was favoring of TRBV28, TRBJ1-2 and TRBJ2-5 in persistent disease.

V lost 4 bases to trimming and J lost 4 bases, with 16 bases between them. Germline loops: CDR1 MNHEY, CDR2 SMNVEV (reference sequence). The CDR3 has 15 amino acids. Noted time point: newly diagnosed GD, antithyroid drugs for less than 3 months. Extracted PBMC RNA gave rise to the TCR library. With iRepertoire HTBI primers and Arm-PCR of CDR3 regions, TCR beta libraries were built. TCRdb passed the multiplex PCR reads through MiXCR, listing each CDR3 protein once. The sample shows roughly 420,000 distinct CDR3 sequences, approximately 14% of them seen only once. As concerns this clonotype: What it binds is unknown.

This same sample was also part of a study on T cells in Graves' hyperthyroidism and ophthalmopathy. Per that paper: First-round RT-PCR of the TCR CDR3 relied on the HTBI primer set. Prediction of ophthalmopathy progression came a median around 6.5 months pre-onset.

This material consisted of peripheral blood mononuclear cells (PBMCs), taken at new diagnosis, from a patient treated with antithyroid drugs. The receptor comes from a woman between 45 and 65 years old with Graves disease. The chain carries TRBV27 and TRBJ1-1; no clear D gene. The CDR3 DNA sequence: TGTGCCAGCAGTTCGACACTCAGTGATAGCACTGAAGCTTTCTTT. Translated, it gives CASSSTLSDSTEAFF.